This T cell receptor (beta chain) was observed in a study of spatial heterogeneity in lung cancer. Overall study findings and caveats: Tumor mutation counts were tracked by expanded intratumoral alpha and beta TCR counts.

Time point denoted: sample taken at primary tumor resection. The approximately 79 donors had untreated early-stage non-small cell lung cancer. Whole RNA obtained from tumor, nontumor lung or frozen PBMC underwent sequencing without sorting. Within the sample, this clonotype is medium-sized. Its antigen is as yet unknown. TCRdb re-analysed the 5' RACE reads in MiXCR, keeping a single row per CDR3 protein. The table lists some 10,000 distinct CDR3 sequences, over 9.5% of them singletons. The germline gives CDR1 SGHVS, CDR2 FQNEAQ. CDR3 size: 13 residues. V lost 3 bases and J lost 0, with 5 bases in between.

V usage is TRBV7-8 and J usage is TRBJ1-1, with unresolved D. This sequence was found in a male donor with early-stage non-small cell lung cancer. Sample: lung tumor tissue, taken at surgery. CDR3 DNA: TGTGCCAGCAGCTTCGTCCTGAACACTGAAGCTTTCTTT. Translated: CASSFVLNTEAFF.